This T cell receptor beta chain was documented in a study of blood T cell repertoires in COVID-19. Study-wide context: T cells, B-cell-depleted T cells, or PBMCs supplied cDNA or gDNA.

Method: immunoSEQ multiplex PCR; TCRdb's copy keeps in-frame clones and lacks some. The table includes tens of thousands of clones, approximately 80% detected once. The receptor was derived from a man in his 70s with active or convalescent COVID-19. The sequenced material came from peripheral blood.

This CDR3 reads CASSILGHDYGYTF. The CDR3 DNA is TGTGCCAGTAGTATACTGGGGCATGACTATGGCTACACCTTC. The chain combines TRBV19 with TRBJ1-2; a possible D gene is TRBD1 (5 bases). The ends were cut back, 2 bases at V and 3 bases at J, with 10 bases in the middle. From germline, CDR1 is LNHDA and CDR2 SQIVND (reference sequence). The CDR3 is 14 amino acids.